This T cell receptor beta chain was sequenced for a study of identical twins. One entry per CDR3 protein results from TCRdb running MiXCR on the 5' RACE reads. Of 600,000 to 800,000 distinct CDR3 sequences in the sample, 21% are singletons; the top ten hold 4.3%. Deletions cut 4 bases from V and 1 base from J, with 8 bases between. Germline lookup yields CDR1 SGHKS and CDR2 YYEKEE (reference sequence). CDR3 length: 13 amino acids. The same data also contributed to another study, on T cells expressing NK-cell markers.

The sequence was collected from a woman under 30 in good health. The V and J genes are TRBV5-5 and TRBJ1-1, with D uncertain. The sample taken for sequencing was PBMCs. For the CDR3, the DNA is TGTGCCAGCAGCCCACACCCGAACACTGAAGCTTTCTTT. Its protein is CASSPHPNTEAFF.